These T cell receptor beta chains were read from a single sample in a study of response to subunit inactivated influenza vaccine. TCRdb called the RT-PCR reads again in MiXCR, with one record for every CDR3 protein. The sample shows 860,000 or so distinct CDR3 sequences, over 20% of them seen only once. Sequences were derived from PBMCs from blood, sampled less than 6 days after vaccination. The receptors stem from a man in his fifties or sixties who received an inactivated influenza vaccine. The CDR3 runs from the conserved cysteine through the conserved F or W. D genes are given only for firm matches. A row's size may be missing; if present it is once, few, many or a size class.

TRBJ2-7	TRBD1	TRBV20-1	.	CSARDPGGTGAYEQYF	TGCAGTGCTAGAGATCCCGGCGGGACAGGGGCTTACGAGCAGTACTTC
TRBJ2-2	.	TRBV7-8	many	CASPAGRGLNTGELFF	TGTGCCAGCCCCGCGGGAAGGGGCCTAAACACCGGGGAGCTGTTTTTT
TRBJ2-3	.	TRBV20-1	few	CSAARDQQTQYF	TGCAGTGCTGCCCGGGATCAGCAGACGCAGTATTTT
TRBJ2-7	.	TRBV4-3	few	CASSQDGPVPAEQYF	TGCGCCAGCAGCCAAGACGGGCCCGTTCCTGCCGAGCAGTACTTC
TRBJ2-1	TRBD2	TRBV6-2/TRBV6-3	.	CASRRTSGSSYNEQFF	TGTGCCAGCAGACGAACTAGCGGGAGCTCCTACAATGAGCAGTTCTTC
TRBJ2-1	TRBD2	TRBV5-6	.	CASSSRRLAGRNYNEQFF	TGTGCCAGCAGCTCACGAAGACTAGCGGGACGCAATTACAATGAGCAGTTCTTC
TRBJ2-1	TRBD2	TRBV4-2	.	CASSQVASGSLNEQFF	TGTGCCAGCAGCCAAGTTGCTAGCGGGAGTCTTAATGAGCAGTTCTTC
TRBJ2-7	TRBD1	TRBV4-1	.	CASSQTGTVSYEQYF	TGCGCCAGCAGCCAGACCGGGACAGTCTCCTACGAGCAGTACTTC
TRBJ2-3	.	TRBV9	.	CASSAPGPGASDTQYF	TGTGCCAGCAGCGCTCCCGGCCCAGGGGCCTCGGATACGCAGTATTTT
TRBJ2-5	.	TRBV20-1	many	CSASRGGGGSLETQYF	TGCAGTGCTAGTCGAGGGGGAGGGGGCTCTTTGGAGACCCAGTACTTC
TRBJ1-2	.	TRBV20-1	.	CSARLPDDGYTF	TGCAGTGCTAGACTGCCCGATGATGGCTACACCTTC
TRBJ2-5	.	TRBV5-1	.	CASSLAGYQETQYF	TGCGCCAGCAGCTTGGCAGGGTACCAAGAGACCCAGTACTTC
TRBJ2-3	TRBD2	TRBV4-3	few	CASSHGIAGSISTDTQYF	TGCGCCAGCAGCCACGGGATAGCGGGGAGTATTAGCACAGATACGCAGTATTTT
TRBJ2-5	TRBD2	TRBV7-9	.	CASSRGLDASVTQYF	TGTGCCAGCAGCCGAGGACTAGATGCTTCGGTGACCCAGTACTTC
TRBJ2-3	.	TRBV7-6	few	CASSIGGNADTQYF	TGTGCCAGCAGCATAGGGGGGAACGCAGATACGCAGTATTTT
TRBJ2-7	TRBD1	TRBV28	few	CATSSPTGTGVYEQYF	TGTGCCACCAGTTCACCTACCGGGACAGGGGTATACGAGCAGTACTTC
TRBJ2-2	TRBD1	TRBV5-5	.	CASSSLTGRRSGELFF	TGTGCCAGCAGCTCGCTGACAGGGCGAAGGAGCGGGGAGCTGTTTTTT
TRBJ2-6	.	TRBV6-5	.	CASSYSLSGANVLTF	TGTGCCAGCAGTTACTCGCTCTCTGGGGCCAACGTCCTGACTTTC
TRBJ2-3	.	TRBV11-2	few	CASSLRRWEDTQYF	TGTGCCAGCAGCTTAAGACGGTGGGAGGATACGCAGTATTTT
TRBJ1-1	.	TRBV12-5	.	CASSNEGQRAFF	TGTGCTAGTTCTAACGAAGGACAGCGTGCTTTCTTT
TRBJ1-2	TRBD1	TRBV20-1	.	CSAFWTGGYTF	TGCAGTGCTTTTTGGACAGGGGGCTACACCTTC
TRBJ2-2	.	TRBV12-3/TRBV12-4	.	CASSLQDPNTGELFF	TGTGCCAGCAGTTTACAGGACCCGAACACCGGGGAGCTGTTTTTT
TRBJ2-1	TRBD2	TRBV20-1	.	CSARNPSGIFYNEQFF	TGCAGTGCTAGAAATCCTAGCGGGATCTTCTACAATGAGCAGTTCTTC
TRBJ2-3	TRBD1	TRBV29-1	many	CSVSDRGRVDTQYF	TGCAGCGTCTCGGACAGGGGGCGAGTAGATACGCAGTATTTT
TRBJ2-7	TRBD1	TRBV20-1	.	CSAQTGAGGYEQYF	TGCAGTGCTCAGACAGGGGCCGGAGGCTACGAGCAGTACTTC
TRBJ1-6	.	TRBV28	.	CASSFPGESPLHF	TGTGCCAGCAGTTTCCCAGGGGAGTCACCCCTCCACTTT